A single sample is the source of the 8 T cell receptor beta chains below, sequenced in a study of post-analysis software for immune sequencing data. Built from TCR beta cDNA, the libraries had unique molecular identifiers in them. Each CDR3 protein is one row after TCRdb ran MiXCR on the PCR reads. This sample carries more than 500,000 distinct CDR3 sequences, around 31% of them seen once, and the ten largest clones take about 5.6%. Their antigens remain unidentified. Study-level results: Relative to controls, patients had a few TRBV segments at higher frequency, with TRBV5-6, TRBV5-1 and TRBV20-1 among these.

Sequencing used blood. The receptors come from a girl aged 2 to 17 with multiple sclerosis.

This clonotype was found many times. The chain combines TRBV12-3 or TRBV12-4 with TRBJ2-1; D is unresolved. The CDR3 extends over 15 amino acids. With 1 base removed from V and 7 bases from J, the gap between germline ends came to 14 bases. The chain's CDR3 is CASSLVVGIPNEQFF. The CDR3 bases are TGTGCCAGCAGTTTAGTAGTAGGGATCCCGAATGAGCAGTTCTTC.

The chain recombines TRBV24-1 with TRBJ2-3; 12 bases map to TRBD2. CDR1 KGHDR and CDR2 SFDVKD come from the germline V gene. The J segment lost 6 bases and the V segment lost 7 bases, leaving 13 bases of the junction unmatched. The CDR3 is 17 amino acids. CDR3 nucleotides: TGTGCCACCAGCTCCCCCCCTCTAGCGGGGGGGGCGGATACGCAGTATTTT. Translated, it gives CATSSPPLAGGADTQYF.

This clonotype was seen only once. Because the CDR3 is missing its conserved closing phenylalanine or tryptophan, this is likely a read error. The CDR3 region has the DNA TGTGCCAGCAGTACCAAGGGGGGAAGTTACAATGAGCAGTTCTTA. Translated: CASSTKGGSYNEQFL. The chain combines TRBV12-3 or TRBV12-4 with TRBJ2-1; either TRBD1 or TRBD2 may fit D (6 bases each). The CDR3 sequence is 15 residues long. Deletions cut 5 bases from V and 4 bases from J, with 15 bases between.

The chain carries TRBV14 and TRBJ1-5; TRBD1 matches 8 bases. Germline V gene data show CDR1 as SGHDN and CDR2 as FVKESK. The trim removed 3 bases at V and 1 base at J, leaving 5 bases unmatched. The CDR3 spans 16 residues. The CDR3 is CASSHRTGISNQPQHF. CDR3 in DNA: TGTGCCAGCAGCCACCGGACAGGGATCAGCAATCAGCCCCAGCATTTT.

There are many counts of this clonotype. The chain joins TRBV10-1 to TRBJ2-5, with TRBD2 as a possible D gene (5 bases). Trimming took off 4 bases at V and 5 bases at J, with 8 bases between the two ends. Germline CDR1 and CDR2: WNHNN and SYGVQD (reference sequence). The CDR3 is 12 amino acids. DNA for the CDR3: TGCGCCAGCAGTGGGGGAGAGGAGACCCAGTACTTC. Translated, it gives CASSGGEETQYF.

The chain links TRBV12-3 or TRBV12-4 to TRBJ1-1; D ambiguous. V was cut by 3 bases and J by 3 bases, with 11 bases left in between. The CDR3 has 14 amino acids. The CDR3 DNA follows: TGTGCCAGCAGTTTGGGGTCCGGAGACACTGAAGCTTTCTTT. Amino acid sequence: CASSLGSGDTEAFF.

The V and J genes are TRBV29-1 and TRBJ1-4; 10 bases are a match to TRBD1. From germline, CDR1 is SQVTM and CDR2 ANQGSEA. V trimming: 7 bases; J trimming: 8 bases; junction bases outside the gene matches: 7. This CDR3 is built from 13 residues. Here the CDR3 DNA reads TGCAGCGGACGGACAGGGGGAGTCGAAAAACTGTTTTTT. Its translation is CSGRTGGVEKLFF.

This clonotype was observed a few times. A junction boundary mismatches the germline segment, possibly from a read error. The gene calls are TRBV11-2 and TRBJ1-2; 9 nucleotides agree with TRBD1. The CDR3 has 15 residues. CDR1 SGHAT and CDR2 FQNNGV come from the germline V gene. The CDR3 reads CASSIDRGSFSGYTF. CDR3 nucleotide sequence: TGTGCCAGCAGCATAGACAGGGGGAGTTTTAGTGGCTACACCTTC.